Listed below are T cell receptor beta chains from one sample, sequenced in a study of cytomegalovirus exposure and HLA in healthy donors. Assay: immunoSEQ multiplex PCR; the TCRdb copy retains only in-frame clones and omits some. The repertoire includes 200,000 to 300,000 clones, roughly four fifths of them detected once, and 7% to 9% sits in the top ten. Sequenced material: PBMCs. The receptor set was obtained from a woman aged 60-75 years in good health and CMV-seropositive. CDR3s include the opening cysteine and the closing phenylalanine or tryptophan. D genes are given only for firm matches. A clone size is listed for some rows: how often the clone was seen (once, few, many), or a class if it is expanded.

clone_size: few
j_call: TRBJ2-7
v_call: TRBV4-2
d_call: TRBD2
cdr3_aa: CASSQGTSGEIRLYEQYF
cdr3_nt: TGTGCCAGCAGCCAGGGGACTAGCGGGGAGATTCGGTTATACGAGCAGTACTTC

clone_size: -
j_call: TRBJ1-5
v_call: TRBV19
d_call: -
cdr3_aa: CASSLGGYNQPQHF
cdr3_nt: TGTGCCAGTAGCCTAGGAGGATACAATCAGCCCCAGCATTTT

clone_size: few
j_call: TRBJ1-5
v_call: TRBV19
d_call: -
cdr3_aa: CASNRAGGQPQHF
cdr3_nt: TGTGCCAGCAACAGGGCGGGCGGTCAGCCCCAGCATTTT

clone_size: -
j_call: TRBJ2-1
v_call: TRBV6-1
d_call: -
cdr3_aa: CASSVSQGLYNEQFF
cdr3_nt: TGTGCCAGCAGTGTGAGCCAGGGGCTTTACAATGAGCAGTTCTTC

clone_size: -
j_call: TRBJ2-3
v_call: TRBV27
d_call: TRBD2
cdr3_aa: CASSLEAGAGTDTQYF
cdr3_nt: TGTGCCAGCAGTTTGGAAGCGGGAGCGGGGACAGATACGCAGTATTTT

clone_size: -
j_call: TRBJ2-3
v_call: TRBV18
d_call: TRBD1
cdr3_aa: CASSLTGGRGTDTQYF
cdr3_nt: TGTGCCAGCTCACTTACAGGGGGCCGAGGCACAGATACGCAGTATTTT

clone_size: -
j_call: TRBJ2-2
v_call: TRBV4-1
d_call: TRBD1
cdr3_aa: CASSQSPGQGNTGELFF
cdr3_nt: TGCGCCAGCAGCCAGTCCCCGGGACAGGGTAACACCGGGGAGCTGTTTTTT

clone_size: -
j_call: TRBJ2-2
v_call: TRBV5-6
d_call: TRBD1
cdr3_aa: CASSWGTGHTGELFF
cdr3_nt: TGTGCCAGCAGCTGGGGGACAGGGCACACCGGGGAGCTGTTTTTT

clone_size: -
j_call: TRBJ2-1
v_call: TRBV4-1
d_call: TRBD2
cdr3_aa: CASSQEGTSGRSEQFF
cdr3_nt: TGCGCCAGCAGCCAAGAAGGGACTAGCGGGAGAAGTGAGCAGTTCTTC

clone_size: few
j_call: TRBJ2-7
v_call: TRBV30
d_call: TRBD2
cdr3_aa: CAWSGTSGRYEQYF
cdr3_nt: TGTGCCTGGAGTGGTACTAGCGGGAGATACGAGCAGTACTTC

clone_size: once
j_call: TRBJ2-1
v_call: TRBV9
d_call: TRBD2
cdr3_aa: CASSVLAGGNEQFF
cdr3_nt: TGTGCCAGCAGCGTACTAGCGGGAGGCAATGAGCAGTTCTTC

clone_size: -
j_call: TRBJ2-3
v_call: TRBV5-1
d_call: TRBD1
cdr3_aa: CASSPSRDSGTDTQYF
cdr3_nt: TGCGCCAGCAGCCCCTCCCGGGACAGCGGCACAGATACGCAGTATTTT

clone_size: -
j_call: TRBJ1-2
v_call: TRBV28
d_call: -
cdr3_aa: CASRTQGSGNYGYTF
cdr3_nt: TGTGCCAGCCGTACGCAGGGTAGCGGGAACTATGGCTACACCTTC

clone_size: -
j_call: TRBJ2-1
v_call: TRBV9
d_call: TRBD1
cdr3_aa: CASSVDRGPYNEQFF
cdr3_nt: TGTGCCAGCAGCGTCGACAGGGGTCCCTACAATGAGCAGTTCTTC

clone_size: -
j_call: TRBJ2-1
v_call: TRBV6-6
d_call: TRBD2
cdr3_aa: CASRETSGEYNEQFF
cdr3_nt: TGTGCCAGCAGGGAGACTAGCGGGGAATACAATGAGCAGTTCTTC

clone_size: -
j_call: TRBJ2-1
v_call: TRBV18
d_call: TRBD2
cdr3_aa: CASSPQTQGGNEQFF
cdr3_nt: TGTGCCAGCTCACCACAAACCCAGGGAGGGAATGAGCAGTTCTTC

clone_size: -
j_call: TRBJ2-3
v_call: TRBV5-1
d_call: TRBD1
cdr3_aa: CASSFGGTGTDTQYF
cdr3_nt: TGCGCCAGCAGCTTTGGTGGGACAGGCACAGATACGCAGTATTTT

clone_size: few
j_call: TRBJ2-3
v_call: TRBV6-1
d_call: -
cdr3_aa: CASSEVLLARDTQYF
cdr3_nt: TGTGCCAGCAGTGAAGTTCTCCTCGCACGGGATACGCAGTATTTT

clone_size: -
j_call: TRBJ2-2
v_call: TRBV4-2
d_call: TRBD1
cdr3_aa: CASSQQGAGTGELFF
cdr3_nt: TGTGCCAGCAGCCAACAGGGGGCGGGCACCGGGGAGCTGTTTTTT

clone_size: -
j_call: TRBJ1-1
v_call: TRBV4-2
d_call: -
cdr3_aa: CASSHPRTEAFF
cdr3_nt: TGTGCCAGCAGCCACCCGCGGACTGAAGCTTTCTTT

clone_size: once
j_call: TRBJ2-7
v_call: TRBV28
d_call: TRBD2
cdr3_aa: CASSLQETSGDEQYF
cdr3_nt: TGTGCCAGCAGCCTACAGGAGACTAGCGGCGACGAGCAGTACTTC

clone_size: -
j_call: TRBJ2-7
v_call: TRBV5-4
d_call: -
cdr3_aa: CASSLELAYEQYF
cdr3_nt: TGTGCCAGCAGCTTGGAACTAGCTTACGAGCAGTACTTC

clone_size: -
j_call: TRBJ2-1
v_call: TRBV10-1
d_call: -
cdr3_aa: CASSESSGSYNEQFF
cdr3_nt: TGCGCCAGCAGTGAGTCCTCAGGCTCCTACAATGAGCAGTTCTTC

clone_size: once
j_call: TRBJ2-1
v_call: TRBV19
d_call: TRBD2
cdr3_aa: CASTSGRPRNEQFF
cdr3_nt: TGTGCCAGTACAAGCGGGAGGCCGAGAAATGAGCAGTTCTTC

clone_size: -
j_call: TRBJ2-1
v_call: TRBV7-9
d_call: TRBD1
cdr3_aa: CASSLDKGRGQGTYNEQFF
cdr3_nt: TGTGCCAGCAGCTTAGATAAAGGTCGGGGACAGGGGACCTACAATGAGCAGTTCTTC

clone_size: -
j_call: TRBJ1-2
v_call: TRBV28
d_call: -
cdr3_aa: CASSLRWQGLTPQWGYTF
cdr3_nt: TGTGCCAGCAGTTTACGATGGCAGGGCCTCACTCCTCAATGGGGCTACACCTTC

clone_size: -
j_call: TRBJ2-7
v_call: TRBV29-1
d_call: TRBD2
cdr3_aa: CSVVGGGYYEQYF
cdr3_nt: TGCAGCGTTGTCGGGGGGGGATACTACGAGCAGTACTTC

clone_size: -
j_call: TRBJ1-1
v_call: TRBV27
d_call: -
cdr3_aa: CASSSEGASGAEAFF
cdr3_nt: TGTGCCAGCAGTTCGGAAGGGGCTTCGGGCGCTGAAGCTTTCTTT

clone_size: -
j_call: TRBJ1-1
v_call: TRBV19
d_call: -
cdr3_aa: CASSIRVQGAEAFF
cdr3_nt: TGTGCCAGTAGTATTCGAGTACAGGGCGCTGAAGCTTTCTTT

clone_size: -
j_call: TRBJ2-7
v_call: TRBV5-6
d_call: -
cdr3_aa: CASSLVTGYEQYF
cdr3_nt: TGTGCCAGCAGCTTGGTTACAGGCTACGAGCAGTACTTC

clone_size: -
j_call: TRBJ1-2
v_call: TRBV15
d_call: TRBD1
cdr3_aa: CATSRDWDRVYGYTF
cdr3_nt: TGTGCCACCAGCAGAGATTGGGACAGAGTCTATGGCTACACCTTC

clone_size: -
j_call: TRBJ2-7
v_call: TRBV10-2
d_call: TRBD1
cdr3_aa: CATTKGTGTGDYEQYF
cdr3_nt: TGCGCCACTACTAAGGGAACCGGGACAGGAGATTACGAGCAGTACTTC

clone_size: -
j_call: TRBJ1-2
v_call: TRBV7-9
d_call: TRBD1
cdr3_aa: CSSTTGVYGYTF
cdr3_nt: TGTTCCAGCACTACAGGGGTCTATGGCTACACCTTC

clone_size: -
j_call: TRBJ2-4
v_call: TRBV9
d_call: TRBD1
cdr3_aa: CASSPPQQGNIQYF
cdr3_nt: TGTGCCAGCAGCCCCCCCCAACAGGGGAACATTCAGTACTTC

clone_size: -
j_call: TRBJ1-1
v_call: TRBV7-2
d_call: -
cdr3_aa: CASSWFGGALAEAFF
cdr3_nt: TGTGCCAGCAGCTGGTTCGGGGGGGCGTTAGCTGAAGCTTTCTTT